The TCR beta chain under discussion was sequenced for a study of shared clonotypes between healthy human individuals. Study background: Those who served as donors were two women and a few men between the ages of 18 and 49. CD8 memory received one plate per donor, CD8 naive two, CD4 memory three and CD4 naive three. Study-level points and caveats: Although depth was large, rarefaction showed that sequencing of the sorted subsets was incomplete. Larger richness was generally estimated for naive than memory subsets.

Libraries were prepared by immunoSEQ multiplex PCR; TCRdb keeps only in-frame clonotypes and omits some of them. Of approximately 2.5 million clones listed, approximately 92% are singletons. Notes on this clone: What it binds is not known.

The CDR3 extends over 12 amino acids. V gave up 3 bases and J gave up 6 bases, with 9 bases separating them. Germline V gives CDR1 SGHRS, CDR2 YFSETQ. V gene TRBV5-1 combines with J gene TRBJ1-2, with D possibly being TRBD1 (6 bases). The specimen sequenced was naive CD4+ T cells sorted from blood. Subset denoted: CD45RA+ positively selected. This receptor was identified in a man aged 18 to 29 in good health. CDR3 nucleotides: TGCGCCAGCAGCTCACAGGGCGATGGCTACACCTTC. It is translated as CASSSQGDGYTF.